Listed here are 23 T cell receptor beta chains from one sample, sequenced in a study of blood T cell repertoires in COVID-19. Using immunoSEQ multiplex PCR, the repertoire was profiled, and TCRdb retains in-frame clones only, with some absent. Among 400,000 or so clones listed, over 75% were seen once. Sequences were obtained from PBMCs or T cells enriched from blood (not recorded which). Receptor source: a middle-aged woman with acute COVID-19.

This clone was detected only a few times. V gene TRBV10-3 combines with J gene TRBJ2-3; maybe TRBD2 (5 bases). CDR3 length: 14 amino acids. V was shortened by 0 bases and J by 4 bases, with 8 bases between the two germline ends. CDR1 and CDR2 from the germline V gene are ENHRY and SYGVKD. Written as DNA, the CDR3 is TGTGCCATCAGTGAGTCTTACGGGGCAGATACGCAGTATTTT. Its protein product is CAISESYGADTQYF.

The V and J genes are TRBV11-2 and TRBJ2-3; perhaps TRBD2 as D (7 bases). Trimming stripped 0 bases from V and 4 bases from J, with 14 bases between. The CDR3 has 16 residues. The germline V gene has CDR1 SGHAT and CDR2 FQNNGV. The chain's CDR3 is CASSLEAGAAPDTQYF. CDR3 DNA: TGTGCCAGCAGCTTAGAGGCGGGGGCCGCTCCAGATACGCAGTATTTT.

This chain joins TRBV5-4 and TRBJ1-1, with D possibly matching TRBD1 (5 bases). CDR1 is SGHNT, CDR2 YYREEE, per germline (reference sequence). CDR3 length equals 15 residues. Trimming removed 1 base from V and 1 base from J, with 11 bases in between. CDR3 in DNA: TGTGCCAGCAGCTTGTCAGGGTGGGAGAACACTGAAGCTTTCTTT. Its protein product is CASSLSGWENTEAFF.

The chain joins TRBV18 to TRBJ2-1, with 8 bases lining up with TRBD1. Germline loops: CDR1 KGHSH, CDR2 LQKENI. This CDR3 is 16 amino acids long. Trimming removed 6 bases from V and 3 bases from J; junction bases left unmatched: 10. The CDR3 sequence: CASSPRQGAGYNEQFF. The CDR3 nucleotides are TGTGCCAGCTCCCCTCGGCAGGGGGCCGGCTACAATGAGCAGTTCTTC.

V usage is TRBV19 and J usage is TRBJ2-3; tentative D call: TRBD2 (7 bases). Germline CDR1 and CDR2: LNHDA and SQIVND (reference sequence). The CDR3 is 15 amino acids. Trimming took 11 bases from V and 0 from J, leaving 18 bases between them. For the CDR3, the DNA is TGTGCCTCTAGAGGGAGGGGGGAAAGCACAGATACGCAGTATTTT. It encodes CASRGRGESTDTQYF.

This sequence joins TRBV7-8 and TRBJ1-2; no definite D call. Trimming left V 4 bases short and J 8 bases short, with 14 bases between. The CDR3 covers 13 residues. CDR1 and CDR2 (germline): SGHVS, FQNEAQ. The CDR3 region is CASSYVELRGYTF. The CDR3 nucleotides are TGTGCCAGCAGCTACGTAGAGCTTCGAGGCTACACCTTC. The whole variable domain, remainder taken from reference TRBV7-8 and TRBJ1-2, is GAGVSQSPRYKVAKRGQDVALRCDPISGHVSLFWYQQALGQGPEFLTYFQNEAQLDKSGLPSDRFFAERPEGSVSTLKIQRTQQEDSAVYLCASSYVELRGYTFGSGTRLTVV.

This chain joins TRBV28 and TRBJ1-2; tentative D call: TRBD1 (5 bases). V lost 5 bases and J lost 1, with 14 bases in between. The CDR3 runs 15 residues. The germline gives CDR1 MDHEN, CDR2 SYDVKM. The CDR3 reads CASSPLDSFNYGYTF. The CDR3 bases are TGTGCCAGCAGTCCACTCGACAGTTTTAACTATGGCTACACCTTC.

The chain has TRBV21-1 and TRBJ2-2; no DNA check was done on the table's D call, TRBD2. TRBV21-1 corresponds to a pseudogene. CDR3 length: 14 residues. CDR3 DNA sequence: TGTGCCAGCAGCCGAGCAAAGATGACCGGGGAGCTGTTTTTT. Protein product: CASSRAKMTGELFF.

The chain recombines TRBV5-1 with TRBJ2-7; maybe TRBD1 (5 bases). Germline CDR1 and CDR2: SGHRS and YFSETQ. V was trimmed by 2 bases and J by 4 bases, leaving 16 bases between them. CDR3 length: 15 residues. CDR3: CASSFTGSEKYEQYF. CDR3 nucleotides: TGCGCCAGCAGCTTTACAGGATCGGAAAAGTACGAGCAGTACTTC.

The chain carries TRBV7-9 and TRBJ1-1, with a weak D call TRBD1 (6 bases). The germline V gene encodes CDR1 SEHNR and CDR2 FQNEAQ (reference sequence). This CDR3 comprises 15 residues. The V and J ends lost 1 base and 5 bases respectively, with 14 bases between them. CDR3: CASSLGGAGATEAFF. CDR3 DNA sequence: TGTGCCAGCAGCTTAGGAGGGGCAGGGGCGACTGAAGCTTTCTTT.

This clone appeared once. The rearrangement uses TRBV9 and TRBJ2-7; 9 nucleotides align to TRBD2. The germline V gene encodes CDR1 SGDLS and CDR2 YYNGEE. This CDR3 is 16 amino acids long. Losses at the gene ends were 0 bases for V and 6 bases for J; bases not matched to a gene: 10. CDR3 sequence reads: CASSVGSLRGGGEQYF. The CDR3 bases are TGTGCCAGCAGCGTAGGATCGTTGCGGGGGGGCGGCGAGCAGTACTTC. Together with reference TRBV9 and TRBJ2-7, the CDR3 gives the full variable domain: DSGVTQTPKHLITATGQRVTLRCSPRSGDLSVYWYQQSLDQGLQFLIQYYNGEERAKGNILERFSAQQFPDLHSELNLSSLELGDSALYFCASSVGSLRGGGEQYFGPGTRLTVT.

V and J are TRBV19 and TRBJ1-5, with 7 nucleotides matching TRBD1. CDR3 length equals 14 residues. V lost 6 bases and J lost 1; bases outside the gene matches: 3. The germline CDR1 and CDR2 sequences are LNHDA and SQIVND (reference sequence). This chain's CDR3 is CASRQGVSNQPQHF. The CDR3 DNA reads TGTGCCAGTAGGCAGGGGGTAAGCAATCAGCCCCAGCATTTT.

In this sample, this clone turned up a few times. This chain connects TRBV30 to TRBJ1-2; a possible D gene is TRBD1 (6 bases). CDR1 and CDR2 (germline): GTSNPN, SVGIG (reference sequence). V was cut by 0 bases and J by 3 bases, with 14 bases left in between. The CDR3 sequence is 15 residues long. The CDR3 bases are TGTGCCTGGAGTGTACGGTTGGGGGCGGACTATGGCTACACCTTC. This translates into CAWSVRLGADYGYTF. The variable domain in full, with the rest retrieved from reference TRBV30 and TRBJ1-2, is SQTIHQWPATLVQPVGSPLSLECTVEGTSNPNLYWYRQAAGRGLQLLFYSVGIGQISSEVPQNLSASRPQDRQFILSSKKLLLSDSGFYLCAWSVRLGADYGYTFGSGTRLTVV.

V usage is TRBV4-1 and J usage is TRBJ2-5, with 8 bases matching TRBD2. Germline trimming cut 1 base from V and 4 bases from J; bases unmatched to any gene: 5. Per the germline V gene, CDR1 is MGHRA and CDR2 is YSYEKL. The CDR3 is made up of 15 amino acids. DNA for the CDR3: TGCGCCAGCAGCCAAGGCCGGGGGGGCTTAGAGACCCAGTACTTC. This translates into CASSQGRGGLETQYF.

The V and J genes are TRBV5-1 and TRBJ1-2, with 12 bases that match TRBD1. V lost 4 bases and J lost 7; bases outside the gene matches: 8. Germline CDR1 reads SGHRS; CDR2 reads YFSETQ. The CDR3 is 15 amino acids. The CDR3 loop reads CASSPPGQGAVGYTF. As DNA, the CDR3 is TGCGCCAGCAGCCCGCCGGGACAGGGGGCCGTTGGCTACACCTTC.

In this sample, this clone turned up a few times. In nucleotides, the CDR3 is TGCGCCAGCAGCGCCGGGACAGCTGGGAACACTGAAGCTTTCTTT. This sequence encodes CASSAGTAGNTEAFF. The V gene is TRBV5-1, the J gene TRBJ1-1, with 7 bases that match TRBD1. The J segment lost 1 base and the V segment lost 4 bases, leaving 7 bases of the junction unmatched. The germline CDR1 and CDR2 sequences are SGHRS and YFSETQ. This CDR3 comprises 15 residues.

This sequence joins TRBV7-2 and TRBJ2-7, with D tentatively TRBD2 (6 bases). Germline lookup yields CDR1 SGHTA and CDR2 FQGNSA. This CDR3 is built from 15 residues. Trimming stripped 10 bases from V and 0 bases from J, with 19 bases between. The CDR3 here is CATSWGVDSSYEQYF. CDR3 nucleotide sequence: TGTGCCACTTCATGGGGGGTAGACAGCTCCTACGAGCAGTACTTC.

The genes are TRBV7-8 and TRBJ1-2; TRBD1 agrees at 10 bases. CDR1 and CDR2 from the germline V gene are SGHVS and FQNEAQ. The CDR3 length is 16 residues. The V and J ends lost 3 bases and 4 bases, in that order; junction bases with no gene match: 8. The CDR3 protein is CASSFETGTGAYGYTF. The CDR3 DNA reads as TGTGCCAGCAGCTTTGAAACCGGGACAGGGGCCTATGGCTACACCTTC. Full variable domain (outside the CDR3, taken from reference TRBV7-8 and TRBJ1-2): GAGVSQSPRYKVAKRGQDVALRCDPISGHVSLFWYQQALGQGPEFLTYFQNEAQLDKSGLPSDRFFAERPEGSVSTLKIQRTQQEDSAVYLCASSFETGTGAYGYTFGSGTRLTVV.

This sequence joins TRBV12-5 and TRBJ1-2; TRBD1 might be the D (5 bases). V lost 9 bases, J lost 8 bases, and 16 bases lay in between. The CDR3 has 12 amino acids. The germline gives CDR1 LGHNT, CDR2 FRNRAP. In DNA form, the CDR3 reads TGTGCTAGCCTAGGGGATTTTTGGGGCTACACCTTC. Amino acids: CASLGDFWGYTF.

This chain links TRBV4-2 with TRBJ2-3; D remains unclear. CDR3 length: 15 residues. V gave up 5 bases and J gave up 0 bases, with 12 bases separating them. The V gene's germline CDR1 is LGHNA and CDR2 YNFKEQ. The CDR3 coding sequence is TGTGCCAGCAGCGGTTGGAGTGCTAGCACAGATACGCAGTATTTT. This codes for CASSGWSASTDTQYF.

The chain carries TRBV27 and TRBJ1-2; 7 nucleotides match TRBD1. The germline gives CDR1 MNHEY, CDR2 SMNVEV (reference sequence). The V and J ends lost 3 bases and 5 bases, in that order; junction bases with no gene match: 6. The CDR3 spans 14 residues. In nucleotides, the CDR3 is TGTGCCAGCAGTTTTAAAGGGGGCGAGTATGGCTACACCTTC. Translated: CASSFKGGEYGYTF.

CDR3 loop: CASSLTGGGYNEQFF. The CDR3 nucleotides read TGTGCCAGCAGCTTAACGGGGGGCGGATACAATGAGCAGTTCTTC. The J gene is TRBJ2-1, the V gene TRBV7-2, with TRBD2 as a possible D gene (7 bases). CDR3 size: 15 residues. Deletions cut 2 bases from V and 4 bases from J, with 12 bases between. Germline lookup yields CDR1 SGHTA and CDR2 FQGNSA.

The chain has TRBV5-4 and TRBJ1-6; possible D gene TRBD1, 5 bases. Per the germline V gene, CDR1 is SGHNT and CDR2 is YYREEE (reference sequence). The V and J ends lost 4 bases and 9 bases respectively, with 14 bases between them. The CDR3 is 14 amino acids. The CDR3 region is CASSKGVQGSPLHF. The CDR3 DNA sequence: TGTGCCAGCAGCAAAGGAGTTCAGGGTTCACCCCTCCACTTT.